The 15 T cell receptor beta chains in this list originate from one sample, sequenced in a study of T cell repertoires in cytomegalovirus infection. TCRdb called the reads again in MiXCR, with one record for every CDR3 protein. The table lists about 250,000 distinct CDR3 sequences, 6.5% of them singletons. Sample: PBMCs. The receptors originated from a human donor in good health (CMV status not recorded). Some clones in this sample may be carry-over from other donors' samples.

This clonotype was seen many times. The chain couples TRBV10-2 to TRBJ1-2, with TRBD1 matching 8 bases. J was trimmed by 5 bases and V by 3 bases; bases with no gene match: 5. This CDR3 is 14 amino acids long. The germline V gene has CDR1 WSHSY and CDR2 SAAADI. The CDR3 sequence is CASSEDRGKYGYTF. The CDR3 region has the DNA TGCGCCAGCAGTGAAGACAGGGGAAAGTATGGCTACACCTTC.

In this sample, this clonotype turned up many times. The genes are TRBV28 and TRBJ1-5; 7 bases line up with TRBD1. The V segment lost 3 bases and the J segment 4 bases; nucleotides outside the gene matches: 9. Germline CDR1 and CDR2: MDHEN and SYDVKM. CDR3 size: 16 residues. This chain's CDR3 is CASSFFGTDGNQPQHF. For the CDR3, the DNA is TGTGCCAGCAGTTTCTTCGGGACAGATGGGAATCAGCCCCAGCATTTT.

This clonotype was detected many times. The CDR3 sequence is CASSQDRVGTQPQHF. CDR3 DNA sequence: TGCGCCAGCAGCCAAGATCGGGTCGGAACCCAGCCCCAGCATTTT. The V and J genes are TRBV4-3 and TRBJ1-5; D gene unclear. V lost 0 bases and J lost 7, with 13 bases in between. Germline loops: CDR1 LGHNA, CDR2 YSLEER. The CDR3 consists of 15 residues.

The chain couples TRBV20-1 to TRBJ2-7; D not certain. The V end lost 5 bases, the J end lost 7 bases, and 12 bases lay between the germline ends. CDR3 size: 11 residues. Germline loops: CDR1 DFQATT, CDR2 SNEGSKA (reference sequence). The CDR3 DNA reads TGCAGTGCTCCGGGCCGTTGGGAGCAGTACTTC. Its protein product is CSAPGRWEQYF.

CDR3 in DNA: TGTGCCACCACCTTGGCGGGCGAGCAGTTCTTC. This sequence encodes CATTLAGEQFF. The chain carries TRBV6-6 and TRBJ2-1; perhaps TRBD2 as D (5 bases). V was shortened by 10 bases and J by 10 bases, with 14 bases between the two germline ends. Germline V gene data show CDR1 as MNHNY and CDR2 as SVGAGI (reference sequence). This CDR3 is built from 11 residues.

This clonotype was counted ten times or more. CDR3 amino acids: CSVDGTGGTDTQYF. The CDR3 region has the DNA TGCAGCGTTGATGGGACAGGGGGCACAGATACGCAGTATTTT. The rearrangement links TRBV29-1 to TRBJ2-3, with 10 positions matching TRBD1. The CDR3 has 14 residues. V shed 3 bases and J 1 base; nucleotides not matched to a gene: 1. Germline assignment: CDR1 SQVTM and CDR2 ANQGSEA.

This clonotype was recorded at least ten times. The chain couples TRBV2 to TRBJ1-1, with D tentatively TRBD1 (6 bases). The CDR3 is made up of 13 amino acids. Germline V gene sequence: CDR1 SNHLY, CDR2 FYNNEI. The germline V and J ends were trimmed by 4 bases and 13 bases, with 19 bases remaining between them. The CDR3 DNA follows: TGTGCCAGCAGTGCTAACAGGGAGGTGAATGGTTTCTTT. Its translation is CASSANREVNGFF.

This rearrangement joins TRBV5-1 to TRBJ2-7; the D gene is possibly TRBD2 (5 bases). CDR1 is SGHRS and CDR2 is YFSETQ in the germline V gene. CDR3 length equals 14 residues. Trimming removed 0 bases at V and 2 bases at J, with 9 bases between. The CDR3 region has the DNA TGCGCCAGCAGCTTGGCGGGGTCCGCCTACGAGCAGTACTTC. Its translation: CASSLAGSAYEQYF.

This clonotype was picked up many times. V gene TRBV7-9 combines with J gene TRBJ1-6; 8 bases align to TRBD1. The CDR3 runs to 14 residues. Germline CDR1 SEHNR, CDR2 FQNEAQ (reference sequence). The J segment lost 10 bases and the V segment lost 3 bases, leaving 5 bases of the junction unmatched. As DNA, the CDR3 is TGTGCCAGCAGCTTTGCAGGGGGCAGGTCACCCCTCCACTTT. It specifies CASSFAGGRSPLHF.

The chain has TRBV20-1 and TRBJ2-2; 11 nucleotides line up with TRBD1. V gave up 6 bases and J gave up 6 bases; unmatched junction bases: 3. The V gene's germline CDR1 is DFQATT and CDR2 SNEGSKA (reference sequence). This CDR3 is built from 13 residues. CDR3 DNA sequence: TGCAGTGCCAGGACAGGGGGCCCCGGGGAGCTGTTTTTT. Residues: CSARTGGPGELFF.

This clonotype was recorded at least ten times. This chain connects TRBV10-3 to TRBJ2-5; D gene unclear. With 3 bases removed from V and 5 bases from J, the gap between germline ends came to 13 bases. The CDR3 runs to 14 residues. Per the germline V gene, CDR1 is ENHRY and CDR2 is SYGVKD. The CDR3 reads CAISDEISRETQYF. CDR3 in DNA: TGTGCCATCAGTGATGAGATTAGCCGTGAGACCCAGTACTTC.

This clonotype was seen just once. The gene calls are TRBV27 and TRBJ2-7, with D possibly TRBD1 on 5 matching bases. Trimming took off 5 bases at V and 0 bases at J, with 17 bases between the two ends. Germline V gene lookup returns CDR1 MNHEY and CDR2 SMNVEV (reference sequence). The CDR3 has 16 amino acids. CDR3 DNA sequence: TGTGCCAGCAGTACGCCACAGGCAACGAGCTCCTACGAGCAGTACTTC. Translation gives CASSTPQATSSYEQYF.

The sample holds a few counts of this clonotype. The chain carries TRBV29-1 and TRBJ2-3, with D unclear. V gave up 4 bases and J gave up 6 bases, with 11 bases separating them. Germline CDR1 reads SQVTM; CDR2 reads ANQGSEA. This CDR3 has 12 amino acids. CDR3 nucleotides: TGCAGCGTTGGCCCCCTCGGGGATACGCAGTATTTT. Its translation is CSVGPLGDTQYF.

This clonotype was seen repeatedly, ten times or more. This chain uses TRBV6-6 with TRBJ1-1, with D unresolved. Germline lookup yields CDR1 MNHNY and CDR2 SVGAGI (reference sequence). CDR3 size: 13 residues. V was cut by 2 bases and J by 6 bases, with 10 bases left in between. The DNA of the CDR3 is TGTGCCAGCAGTTACGCCCAGAGGTCTGAAGCTTTCTTT. Amino acid sequence: CASSYAQRSEAFF.

This clonotype was recorded a few times. The V and J genes are TRBV6-5 and TRBJ1-1; D is perhaps TRBD1 (6 bases). CDR1 is MNHEY and CDR2 is SVGAGI in the germline V gene. V lost 2 bases and J lost 5, with 12 bases in between. The length of the CDR3 is 14 residues. For the CDR3, the DNA is TGTGCCAGCAGTTACGTTGGGGGGCGGACTGAAGCTTTCTTT. It codes for CASSYVGGRTEAFF.